The clone carrying this T cell receptor (beta chain) was observed a few times. The donors were all Caucasian adults (living in Nashville, Tennessee). Extraction of genomic DNA in unsorted samples used 100 million or so PBMCs. The germline V gene has CDR1 SGHTA and CDR2 FQGTGA. J was trimmed by 15 bases and V by 2 bases; bases with no gene match: 12. The CDR3 covers 15 residues. This entry belongs to a study of shared clonotypes between healthy human individuals. As handled by the study authors: ImmunoSEQ output lacked quality scores and full-length reads, limiting matched filtering. TCRdb's table, derived via immunoSEQ multiplex PCR, lists solely in-frame clones and lacks some. V and J calls and clone size are given by that table; D and trimming were obtained from the DNA. This sample carries about 490,000 clones, 79% of them seen once, and the ten largest clones take approximately 12%.

The TCR was taken from a woman between 40 and 50 years old in good health. Some clones in this sample may be carry-over from other donors' samples. Sequenced: PBMCs. The chain couples TRBV7-3 to TRBJ2-1; TRBD2 matches at 11 bases. The CDR3 loop reads CASSLRPELAGDLFF. In DNA form, the CDR3 reads TGTGCCAGCAGCTTACGCCCTGAACTAGCGGGAGACTTGTTCTTC.